A single T cell receptor beta chain is shown here with its context. The antigen remains unidentified. The CDR3 has 15 residues. V dropped 0 bases and J dropped 0 bases, with 7 bases sitting between them. CDR1 is SGHTA and CDR2 is FQGNSA in the germline V gene. TCRdb recomputed calls from the reads with MiXCR, one row per CDR3 protein. The table records roughly 500,000 distinct CDR3 sequences, about two fifths of them present only once. The sample comes from a study of T cell repertoires in cytomegalovirus infection. Study context: A matching HLA type, together with CMV infection, was signaled by public TCR beta signatures.

Study-level points and caveats: Individuals carrying CMV plus the relevant HLA were identified by cumulative frequency of public TCR beta families.

Sequenced here: cultured PBMCs, sampled from culture after CMV antigen stimulation. This clonotype was sampled from a human donor in good health (CMV status not recorded). Some clones in this sample may be carry-over from other donors' samples. V gene TRBV7-2 combines with J gene TRBJ2-3; D call uncertain. The CDR3 bases are TGTGCCAGCAGCTTAGCTCGGATTAGCACAGATACGCAGTATTTT. Translation: CASSLARISTDTQYF.